The rows below give T cell receptor beta chains drawn from one sample of a study of OX40 agonist ivuxolimab in advanced cancers. The assay was immunoSEQ multiplex PCR, and TCRdb's table has in-frame clones only and misses some. The table shows some 62,000 clones, with under 95% occurring only once. The material sequenced was CD4+ or CD8+ T cells sorted from blood, taken in a trial of the OX40 agonist ivuxolimab. The source of these receptors is an adult with an advanced solid tumor such as melanoma, head and neck, liver or kidney cancer. Both conserved end residues are part of each CDR3. D genes are given only for firm matches. Size values are once, few and many counts, or a class for expanded clones, and some rows have none.

j_call | d_call | clone_size | v_call | cdr3_nt | cdr3_aa
TRBJ1-3 | - | - | TRBV18 | TGTGCCAGCTCACCAGGGGCGGGCTCTGGAAACACCATATATTTT | CASSPGAGSGNTIYF
TRBJ2-1 | - | - | TRBV7-3 | TGTGCCAGCAGCCCACCCCCTGGTCTTGAGCAGTTCTTC | CASSPPPGLEQFF
TRBJ2-7 | - | - | TRBV27 | TGTGCCAGCAGTTCCATACAGGGTTACGAGCAGTACTTC | CASSSIQGYEQYF
TRBJ2-7 | - | - | TRBV28 | TGTGGGACGGGGGCGGAGGCCTACGAGCAGTACTTC | CGTGAEAYEQYF
TRBJ1-2 | - | - | TRBV30 | TGTGCCTGGAGGGGTGCGGGGGCAGGGGGCTACACCTTC | CAWRGAGAGGYTF
TRBJ1-4 | TRBD1 | - | TRBV9 | TGTGCCAGCAGCCCCCGACAGGGTCTTAATGAAAAACTGTTTTTT | CASSPRQGLNEKLFF
TRBJ1-2 | - | - | TRBV30 | TGTGCCTGGAGTGTGGGGGGGATAGCTAACTATGGCTACACCTTC | CAWSVGGIANYGYTF
TRBJ2-3 | - | - | TRBV7-3 | TGTGCCAGCAGCTTAGTTTCAGGCGGGCTAGGCGTACGGGATACGCAGTATTTT | CASSLVSGGLGVRDTQYF
TRBJ2-7 | - | - | TRBV6-5 | TGTGCCAGCAGTGAAGTCCCCGGACCCGCCCAGTACTTC | CASSEVPGPAQYF
TRBJ1-1 | - | - | TRBV15 | TGTGCCACCAGCAGAGACGGGGGCACTGAAGCTTTCTTT | CATSRDGGTEAFF
TRBJ2-7 | TRBD2 | once | TRBV6-5 | TGTGCCAGCAGCTCCGGGACTAGAGCGGGGGTCGAGCAGTACTTC | CASSSGTRAGVEQYF
TRBJ1-2 | - | - | TRBV14 | TGTGCCAGCAGCCAAGCCGGCGGGGCGGGGGCGCGCTTTGGCTACACCTTC | CASSQAGGAGARFGYTF
TRBJ2-2 | TRBD2 | - | TRBV11-2 | TGTGCCAGCAGGAGACTAGCGGGACCCACCGGGGAGCTGTTTTTT | CASRRLAGPTGELFF
TRBJ1-1 | - | - | TRBV6-5 | TGTGCCAGCAGTTACTCGATGGGGAACACTGAAGCTTTCTTT | CASSYSMGNTEAFF
TRBJ1-1 | - | once | TRBV6-1 | TGTGCCAGCCTCTGGGGATGGGGCACTGAAGCTTTCTTT | CASLWGWGTEAFF
TRBJ2-2 | - | - | TRBV11-2 | TGTGCCAGCATCCGTGCGCCCCCTCTGACCGGGGAGCTGTTTTTT | CASIRAPPLTGELFF
TRBJ2-1 | - | once | TRBV19 | TGTGCCAGTAGTATAGATCGGACTCTAGGCACTGAGCAGTTCTTC | CASSIDRTLGTEQFF
TRBJ1-5 | - | - | TRBV6-6 | TGTGCCAGCCGCAGCCCGGGGGGCGAGCAGCCCCAGCATTTT | CASRSPGGEQPQHF
TRBJ1-1 | - | once | TRBV29-1 | TGCAGCGTTCATGTTTACGAGGGCACTGAAGCTTTCTTT | CSVHVYEGTEAFF
TRBJ1-5 | TRBD1 | - | TRBV6-6 | TGTGCCAGCAGTTACTCGGGACAGGACAATCAGCCCCAGCATTTT | CASSYSGQDNQPQHF
TRBJ1-1 | - | few | TRBV20-1 | TGCAGTGCTAGTTTCAACACTGAAGCTTTCTTT | CSASFNTEAFF
TRBJ1-1 | - | - | TRBV6-1 | TGTGCCAGCAGAACCGGGACAACGGGAGGTACTTTCTTT | CASRTGTTGGTFF
TRBJ2-7 | - | - | TRBV11-2 | TGTGCCAGCAGGGGGCCGTCGGAGCAGTACTTC | CASRGPSEQYF
TRBJ1-3 | - | - | TRBV5-1 | TGCGCCAGCAGGACTGGCAGCTCTGGAAACACCATATATTTT | CASRTGSSGNTIYF
TRBJ2-5 | - | - | TRBV5-1 | TGCGCCAGCAGCTCGTGGAAGGGGGACTTAAAAGAGACCCAGTACTTC | CASSSWKGDLKETQYF
TRBJ1-3 | - | - | TRBV4-1 | TGCGCCAGCAGCCAAACCAGTGGAAACACCATATATTTT | CASSQTSGNTIYF
TRBJ2-5 | - | once | TRBV5-1 | TGCGCCAGCAGCTTGGGGATAGGCAGACACCAAGAGACCCAGTACTTC | CASSLGIGRHQETQYF
TRBJ1-2 | - | once | TRBV6-6 | TGTGCCAGCAGAAAGGGCAATGGCTACACCTTC | CASRKGNGYTF
TRBJ2-7 | TRBD2 | - | TRBV7-2 | TGTGCCAGCAGCTTAGCGGTGACTAGCGGGAGCTCCTACGAGCAGTACTTC | CASSLAVTSGSSYEQYF
TRBJ1-5 | TRBD1 | once | TRBV6-6 | TGTGCCAGCAGCCGCGGACAGGGGCATCAGCCCCAGCATTTT | CASSRGQGHQPQHF
TRBJ1-1 | - | - | TRBV7-8 | TGTGCCAGCAGCTTAGGGGGTGGCAGTTGGAACACTGAAGCTTTCTTT | CASSLGGGSWNTEAFF